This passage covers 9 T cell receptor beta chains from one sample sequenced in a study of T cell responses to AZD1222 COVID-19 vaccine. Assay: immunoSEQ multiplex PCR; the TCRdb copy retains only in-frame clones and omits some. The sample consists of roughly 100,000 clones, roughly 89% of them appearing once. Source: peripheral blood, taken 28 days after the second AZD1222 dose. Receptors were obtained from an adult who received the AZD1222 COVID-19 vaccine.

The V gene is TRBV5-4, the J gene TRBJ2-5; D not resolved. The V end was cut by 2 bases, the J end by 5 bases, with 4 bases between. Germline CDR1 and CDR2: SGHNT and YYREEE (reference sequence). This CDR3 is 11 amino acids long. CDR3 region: CASSFGETQYF. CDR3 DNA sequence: TGTGCCAGCAGCTTTGGGGAGACCCAGTACTTC.

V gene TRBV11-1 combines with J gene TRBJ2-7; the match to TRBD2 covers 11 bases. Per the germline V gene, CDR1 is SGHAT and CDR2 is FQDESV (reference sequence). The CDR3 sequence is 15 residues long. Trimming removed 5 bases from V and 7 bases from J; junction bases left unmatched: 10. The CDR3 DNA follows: TGTGCCAGCAGCCAACTAGCGGGAGTAGAATATGAGCAGTACTTC. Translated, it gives CASSQLAGVEYEQYF.

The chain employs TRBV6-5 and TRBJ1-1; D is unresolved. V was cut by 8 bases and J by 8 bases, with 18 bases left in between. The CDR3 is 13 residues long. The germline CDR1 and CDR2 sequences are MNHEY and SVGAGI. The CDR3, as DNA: TGTGCCAGCTCTCGAGGGCAGGCACGGGAAGCTTTCTTT. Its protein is CASSRGQAREAFF.

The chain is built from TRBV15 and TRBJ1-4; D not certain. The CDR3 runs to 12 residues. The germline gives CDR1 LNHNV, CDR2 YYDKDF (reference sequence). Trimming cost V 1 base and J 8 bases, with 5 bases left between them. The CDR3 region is CATSRGGEKLFF. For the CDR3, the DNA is TGTGCCACCAGCAGAGGAGGGGAAAAACTGTTTTTT.

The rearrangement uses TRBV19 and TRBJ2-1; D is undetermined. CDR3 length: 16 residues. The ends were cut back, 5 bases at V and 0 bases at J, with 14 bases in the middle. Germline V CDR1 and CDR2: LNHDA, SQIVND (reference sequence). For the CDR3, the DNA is TGTGCCAGTAGTGTATCCCCAAGAAGCTCCTACAATGAGCAGTTCTTC. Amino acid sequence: CASSVSPRSSYNEQFF. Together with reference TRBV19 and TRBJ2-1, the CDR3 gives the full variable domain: DGGITQSPKYLFRKEGQNVTLSCEQNLNHDAMYWYRQDPGQGLRLIYYSQIVNDFQKGDIAEGYSVSREKKESFPLTVTSAQKNPTAFYLCASSVSPRSSYNEQFFGPGTRLTVL.

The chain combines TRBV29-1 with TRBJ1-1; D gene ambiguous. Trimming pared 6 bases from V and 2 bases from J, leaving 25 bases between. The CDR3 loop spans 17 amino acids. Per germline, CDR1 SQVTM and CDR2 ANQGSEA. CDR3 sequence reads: CSVWTYHHSGPNTEAFF. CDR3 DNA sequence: TGCAGCGTCTGGACCTATCACCACTCGGGCCCTAACACTGAAGCTTTCTTT.

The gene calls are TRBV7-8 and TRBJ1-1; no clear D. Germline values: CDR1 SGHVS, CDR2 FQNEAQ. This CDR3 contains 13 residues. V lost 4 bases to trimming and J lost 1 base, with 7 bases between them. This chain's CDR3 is CASSSARNTEAFF. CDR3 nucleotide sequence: TGTGCCAGCAGCTCGGCGAGGAACACTGAAGCTTTCTTT.

CDR3 bases: TGCGCCAGCAGCTTGGAACCCACTAGCACAGATACGCAGTATTTT. This gives the protein CASSLEPTSTDTQYF. The chain couples TRBV5-1 to TRBJ2-3, with no clear D. There are 15 residues in the CDR3. From germline, CDR1 is SGHRS and CDR2 YFSETQ. The ends were cut back, 0 bases at V and 0 bases at J, with 8 bases in the middle.

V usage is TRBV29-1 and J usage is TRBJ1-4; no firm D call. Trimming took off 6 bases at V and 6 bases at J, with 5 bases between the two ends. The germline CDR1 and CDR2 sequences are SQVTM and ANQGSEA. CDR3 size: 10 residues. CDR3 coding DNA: TGCAGCGTGGCGGATGAAAAACTGTTTTTT. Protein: CSVADEKLFF.